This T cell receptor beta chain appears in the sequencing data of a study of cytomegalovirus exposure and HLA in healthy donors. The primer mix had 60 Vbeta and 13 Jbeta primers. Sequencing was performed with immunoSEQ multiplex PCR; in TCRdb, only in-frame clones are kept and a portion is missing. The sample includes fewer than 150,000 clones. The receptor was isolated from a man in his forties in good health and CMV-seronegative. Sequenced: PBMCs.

Here the CDR3 reads CASSLEGGMNTEAFF. CDR3 nucleotides: TGTGCCAGCAGCTTAGAGGGGGGGATGAACACTGAAGCTTTCTTT. The rearrangement joins TRBV11-2 to TRBJ1-1, with D possibly TRBD1 on 5 matching bases. The germline CDR1 and CDR2 sequences are SGHAT and FQNNGV. The CDR3 contains 15 residues. Trimming left V 0 bases short and J 0 bases short, with 8 bases between.